The subject of this entry is one T cell receptor beta chain. Its cognate antigen is unknown. The sample comes from a study of T cells in localized non-small cell lung cancer. Points from the study as a whole: Of the tissues analyzed, uninvolved adjacent lung showed maximal T cell clonality, greater than tumor.

Per the germline V gene, CDR1 is LNHDA and CDR2 is SQIVND (reference sequence). V gave up 1 base and J gave up 6 bases, with 3 bases separating them. The CDR3 loop spans 11 amino acids. This table comes from immunoSEQ multiplex PCR, and its TCRdb copy is limited to in-frame clones, with some not included. The repertoire consists of about 78,000 clones, with around four fifths occurring once and the leading ten covering more than 2.5%. This chain connects TRBV19 to TRBJ1-1; D is unresolved. The sample in question was peripheral blood, obtained before any cancer treatment. The sequence was collected from a man aged 40-75 years with stage I lung adenocarcinoma. The CDR3 DNA follows: TGTGCCAGTAGTATAGGCCCTGAAGCTTTCTTT. As protein: CASSIGPEAFF.